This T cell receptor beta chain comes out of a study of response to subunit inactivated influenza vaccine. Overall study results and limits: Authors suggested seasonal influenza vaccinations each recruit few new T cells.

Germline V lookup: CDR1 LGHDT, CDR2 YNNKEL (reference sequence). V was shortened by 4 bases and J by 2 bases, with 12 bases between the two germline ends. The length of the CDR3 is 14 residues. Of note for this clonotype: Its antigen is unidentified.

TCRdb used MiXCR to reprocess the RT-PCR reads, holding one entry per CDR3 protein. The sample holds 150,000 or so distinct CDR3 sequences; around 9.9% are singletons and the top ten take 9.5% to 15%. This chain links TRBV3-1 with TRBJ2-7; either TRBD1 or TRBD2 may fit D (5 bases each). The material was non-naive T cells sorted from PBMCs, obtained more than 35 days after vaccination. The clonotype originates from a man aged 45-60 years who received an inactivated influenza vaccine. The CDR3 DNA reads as TGTGCCAGCAGCCTCCGGGACCAAACCTACGAGCAGTACTTC. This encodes CASSLRDQTYEQYF.